The 7 T cell receptor beta chains below all came from one sample that was sequenced in a study of blood T cell repertoires in COVID-19. TCRdb's table, derived via immunoSEQ multiplex PCR, lists solely in-frame clones and lacks some. Of 60,000 to 90,000 clones detected, less than 85% appear once; the ten largest clones hold 2.5% to 3%. The sequenced material came from peripheral blood. The source is a human donor with acute or convalescent COVID-19. The donor label of this sample is uncertain.

J is TRBJ1-1 and V is TRBV9; 7 bases match TRBD1. The CDR3 covers 15 residues. The J segment lost 4 bases and the V segment lost 2 bases, leaving 8 bases of the junction unmatched. CDR1 is SGDLS, CDR2 YYNGEE, per germline. CDR3: CASSVRGGAVTEAFF. The CDR3 DNA sequence: TGTGCCAGCAGCGTCAGAGGGGGCGCCGTCACTGAAGCTTTCTTT.

This clone has just one count. The genes are TRBV11-2 and TRBJ2-2; D might be TRBD1 (6 bases). Trimming stripped 7 bases from V and 0 bases from J, with 12 bases between. Per the germline V gene, CDR1 is SGHAT and CDR2 is FQNNGV. The CDR3 length is 15 residues. The CDR3 DNA reads TGTGCCAGCACCCGCAGGACAGCGAACACCGGGGAGCTGTTTTTT. Translating it yields CASTRRTANTGELFF.

The V and J genes are TRBV12-3 or TRBV12-4 and TRBJ1-2; 8 nucleotides line up with TRBD1. The CDR3 loop spans 12 amino acids. Germline trimming cut 4 bases from V and 8 bases from J; bases unmatched to any gene: 3. The CDR3 DNA reads TGTGCCAGCAGTTCGGGACAGGTGGGCTACACCTTC. This codes for CASSSGQVGYTF.

J is TRBJ2-1 and V is TRBV7-3; tentatively, D is TRBD2 (6 bases). The CDR3 has 12 amino acids. Germline assignment: CDR1 SGHTA and CDR2 FQGTGA. Trimming removed 4 bases at V and 9 bases at J, with 10 bases between. The CDR3 region has the DNA TGTGCCAGCAGCTCGGGACTCACTGAGCAGTTCTTC. This encodes CASSSGLTEQFF.

Worth noting for this clone: An end of the junction does not agree with germline; a read error may underlie this. The rearrangement links TRBV2 to TRBJ1-6; 9 bases map to TRBD1. The CDR3 totals 12 residues. Germline CDR1 reads SNHLY; CDR2 reads FYNNEI. CDR3 sequence: CASSQAGTGPHF. In DNA, the CDR3 is TGTGCCAGCAGTCAAGCCGGGACAGGGCCCCACTTT.

V is TRBV24-1 and J is TRBJ2-7; 12 positions match TRBD2. There are 14 residues in the CDR3. V shed 5 bases and J 3 bases; nucleotides not matched to a gene: 1. CDR1 is KGHDR, CDR2 SFDVKD, per germline. CDR3 sequence: CATSATSGSYEQYF. Written as DNA, the CDR3 is TGTGCCACCAGTGCGACTAGCGGGAGCTACGAGCAGTACTTC.

V gene TRBV4-3 combines with J gene TRBJ1-1; 7 bases agree with TRBD1. The junction had 9 bases not matched to a gene; V was cut back by 3 bases and J by 5 bases. CDR3 length equals 15 residues. The germline gives CDR1 LGHNA, CDR2 YSLEER. The CDR3, as DNA: TGCGCCAGCAGCCAGCGGACAGGTTTTGGAACTGAAGCTTTCTTT. This gives the protein CASSQRTGFGTEAFF.